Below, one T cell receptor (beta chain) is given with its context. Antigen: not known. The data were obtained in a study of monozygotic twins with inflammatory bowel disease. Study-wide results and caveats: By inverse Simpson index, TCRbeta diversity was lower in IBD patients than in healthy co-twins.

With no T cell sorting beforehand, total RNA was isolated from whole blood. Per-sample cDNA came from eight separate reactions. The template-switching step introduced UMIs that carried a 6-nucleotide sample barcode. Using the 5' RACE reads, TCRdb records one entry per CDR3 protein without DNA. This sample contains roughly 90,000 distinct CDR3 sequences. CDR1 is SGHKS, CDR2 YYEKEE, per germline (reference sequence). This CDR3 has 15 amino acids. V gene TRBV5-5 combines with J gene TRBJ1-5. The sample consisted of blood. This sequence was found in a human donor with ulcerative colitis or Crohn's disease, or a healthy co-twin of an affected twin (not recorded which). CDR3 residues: CASSLATLGNQPQHF.